This entry lists 20 T cell receptor beta chains sequenced from one sample in a study of radiotherapy plus CTLA-4 blockade in lung cancer. Clones were sequenced by immunoSEQ multiplex PCR, and TCRdb holds only the in-frame ones, with some missing. In the table there are about 97,000 clones, approximately 74% of which are singletons. This specimen was peripheral blood, taken from a patient treated with radiotherapy plus ipilimumab. The receptors derive from a human donor with non-small cell lung cancer who had a partial response to radiotherapy plus ipilimumab. Some clones in this sample may be carry-over from other donors' samples.

This rearrangement joins TRBV7-8 to TRBJ2-1; 11 bases agree with TRBD2. There are 17 residues in the CDR3. From germline, CDR1 is SGHVS and CDR2 FQNEAQ. Trimming removed 5 bases from V and 7 bases from J; junction bases left unmatched: 13. CDR3 DNA sequence: TGTGCCAGCAGCGGTACGTTAGCGGGGGGGGCCGGAAATGAGCAGTTCTTC. Amino acid sequence: CASSGTLAGGAGNEQFF.

The chain employs TRBV9 and TRBJ2-1; TRBD1 matches 7 bases. CDR1 is SGDLS, CDR2 YYNGEE, per germline. V was clipped by 4 bases and J by 8 bases; unmatched bases: 21. The CDR3 loop spans 18 amino acids. The CDR3 region has the DNA TGTGCCAGCAGCTTTTGGTACCGACAGGGCCGTAACGCCCATGAGCAGTTCTTC. It yields the protein CASSFWYRQGRNAHEQFF. Full variable domain (rest looked up from reference TRBV9 and TRBJ2-1): DSGVTQTPKHLITATGQRVTLRCSPRSGDLSVYWYQQSLDQGLQFLIQYYNGEERAKGNILERFSAQQFPDLHSELNLSSLELGDSALYFCASSFWYRQGRNAHEQFFGPGTRLTVL.

This rearrangement joins TRBV6-5 to TRBJ2-1, with D tentatively TRBD1 (6 bases). The CDR3 has 14 residues. V lost 7 bases to trimming and J lost 4 bases, with 14 bases between them. The germline V gene has CDR1 MNHEY and CDR2 SVGAGI. CDR3 DNA: TGTGCCAGCAATACAGGGACCCCTTACAATGAGCAGTTCTTC. Translating gives CASNTGTPYNEQFF.

The rearrangement uses TRBV2 and TRBJ1-1; tentatively, D is TRBD1 (6 bases). CDR3 length: 13 amino acids. With 6 bases removed from V and 5 bases from J, the gap between germline ends came to 13 bases. Germline-derived CDR1 and CDR2 are SNHLY and FYNNEI. CDR3 protein: CASSGGGRTEAFF. The CDR3 bases are TGTGCCAGCAGCGGGGGGGGCCGAACTGAAGCTTTCTTT. Drawing the rest from reference TRBV2 and TRBJ1-1, the complete variable domain is EPEVTQTPSHQVTQMGQEVILRCVPISNHLYFYWYRQILGQKVEFLVSFYNNEISEKSEIFDDQFSVERPDGSNFTLKIRSTKLEDSAMYFCASSGGGRTEAFFGQGTRLTVV.

This rearrangement joins TRBV20-1 to TRBJ2-7; tentative D call: TRBD1 (6 bases). V was pared by 5 bases and J by 6 bases, with 11 bases between. Per the germline V gene, CDR1 is DFQATT and CDR2 is SNEGSKA (reference sequence). This CDR3 is built from 11 residues. The CDR3 spells CSAFGQTEQYF. In DNA form, the CDR3 reads TGCAGTGCTTTTGGACAGACCGAGCAGTACTTC.

In this sample, this clone turned up once. The genes are TRBV7-3 and TRBJ2-3; TRBD2 aligns across 9 bases. V was pared by 1 base and J by 4 bases, with 12 bases of the junction left unmatched. CDR1 and CDR2 (germline): SGHTA, FQGTGA. The CDR3 contains 18 residues. The CDR3 region is CASSLRGFLAGLSDTQYF. CDR3 sequence (DNA): TGTGCCAGCAGCTTAAGAGGCTTCCTAGCGGGGCTGTCAGATACGCAGTATTTT. Full variable domain (outside the CDR3, taken from reference TRBV7-3 and TRBJ2-3): GAGVSQTPSNKVTEKGKYVELRCDPISGHTALYWYRQSLGQGPEFLIYFQGTGAADDSGLPNDRFFAVRPEGSVSTLKIQRTERGDSAVYLCASSLRGFLAGLSDTQYFGPGTRLTVL.

The gene calls are TRBV7-8 and TRBJ2-1; 10 bases agree with TRBD2. With 1 base clipped from V and 8 bases from J, the junction kept 8 bases outside the gene matches. The germline gives CDR1 SGHVS, CDR2 FQNEAQ. The CDR3 loop spans 16 amino acids. The CDR3 region has the DNA TGTGCCAGCAGCTTAGGGGTAGCGGGAGGTGGCTATGAGCAGTTCTTC. Protein sequence: CASSLGVAGGGYEQFF.

The CDR3 bases are TGCAGCCCTTGGGGGGAGGTGTTTAATGAGCAGTTCTTC. Translated: CSPWGEVFNEQFF. The chain carries TRBV29-1 and TRBJ2-1; D possibly corresponds to TRBD2 (6 bases). The CDR3 has 13 residues. With 8 bases removed from V and 7 bases from J, the gap between germline ends came to 18 bases. Germline assignment: CDR1 SQVTM and CDR2 ANQGSEA.

This chain uses TRBV10-2 with TRBJ1-6; 9 bases are shared with TRBD1. V trimming: 3 bases; J trimming: 8 bases; junction bases outside the gene matches: 8. Germline CDR1 is WSHSY and CDR2 is SAAADI. CDR3 length: 16 residues. CDR3 sequence (DNA): TGCGCCAGCAGTGAACAGGGGGCGCTAAGCGATTCACCCCTCCACTTT. Translated, it gives CASSEQGALSDSPLHF.

CDR3 sequence reads: CASSSEGGRLAFF. CDR3 coding DNA: TGTGCCAGCAGCTCGGAAGGAGGTCGGCTAGCTTTCTTT. The V call is TRBV7-3, the J call TRBJ1-1, with D unresolved. The germline V gene encodes CDR1 SGHTA and CDR2 FQGTGA. This CDR3 comprises 13 residues. V shed 4 bases and J shed 10 bases, with 16 bases lying between them.

The rearrangement uses TRBV7-2 and TRBJ2-5; 9 nucleotides agree with TRBD1. V shed 1 base and J 5 bases; nucleotides not matched to a gene: 5. CDR1 is SGHTA and CDR2 is FQGNSA in the germline V gene. This CDR3 is built from 15 residues. CDR3 sequence (DNA): TGTGCCAGCAGCTTAGAGGACAGGGGCTGGGAGACCCAGTACTTC. Translated, it gives CASSLEDRGWETQYF.

This rearrangement joins TRBV7-2 to TRBJ2-7; D may be TRBD1 (8 bases). Germline V gene lookup returns CDR1 SGHTA and CDR2 FQGNSA. The CDR3 runs 15 residues. Trimming cost V 0 bases and J 7 bases, with 16 bases left between them. This chain's CDR3 is CASSLAGQAGGEQYF. The DNA for the CDR3 is TGTGCCAGCAGCTTAGCGGGACAGGCCGGGGGGGAGCAGTACTTC. Full variable domain (rest looked up from reference TRBV7-2 and TRBJ2-7): GAGVSQSPSNKVTEKGKDVELRCDPISGHTALYWYRQSLGQGLEFLIYFQGNSAPDKSGLPSDRFSAERTGGSVSTLTIQRTQQEDSAVYLCASSLAGQAGGEQYFGPGTRLTVT.

The V call is TRBV6-5, the J call TRBJ1-2; TRBD1 might be the D (6 bases). Germline-derived CDR1 and CDR2 are MNHEY and SVGAGI. Deletions cut 2 bases from V and 4 bases from J, with 14 bases between. The CDR3 length is 15 residues. CDR3 DNA sequence: TGTGCCAGCAGTTACAGGACAGAATCTCGCTATGGCTACACCTTC. Translating it yields CASSYRTESRYGYTF.

This rearrangement joins TRBV5-8 to TRBJ1-4, with 7 bases identical to TRBD1. Germline loops: CDR1 SGHTS, CDR2 YDEGEE. The V and J ends lost 0 bases and 5 bases, in that order; junction bases with no gene match: 4. The CDR3 totals 15 residues. Here the CDR3 DNA reads TGTGCCAGCAGCTTGGCGGTCAGGGGGAATGAAAAACTGTTTTTT. It encodes CASSLAVRGNEKLFF.

In DNA, the CDR3 is TGTGCCAGCAGTTCACTCACAGGGGTGGGCACTGAAGCTTTCTTT. It is translated as CASSSLTGVGTEAFF. The rearrangement links TRBV27 to TRBJ1-1; 7 bases map to TRBD1. J was trimmed by 4 bases and V by 4 bases; bases with no gene match: 9. Per germline, CDR1 MNHEY and CDR2 SMNVEV (reference sequence). The CDR3 runs 15 residues.

This clone was observed at least ten times. This chain links TRBV10-2 with TRBJ1-2; D is perhaps TRBD1 (6 bases). Germline V gene lookup returns CDR1 WSHSY and CDR2 SAAADI. This CDR3 is built from 14 residues. Trimming removed 8 bases from V and 1 base from J, with 14 bases in between. CDR3 nucleotide sequence: TGCGCCAGCGGACGTGGCAGGGGTAACTATGGCTACACCTTC. Protein sequence: CASGRGRGNYGYTF.

V is TRBV2 and J is TRBJ2-3; 10 positions match TRBD2. V lost 7 bases to trimming and J lost 0 bases; unmatched junction nucleotides: 4. This CDR3 has 15 amino acids. Germline CDR1 reads SNHLY; CDR2 reads FYNNEI. The CDR3 here is CASKFSGGSTDTQYF. The CDR3 DNA follows: TGTGCCAGCAAGTTTAGCGGGGGGAGCACAGATACGCAGTATTTT.

The chain uses TRBV6-1 and TRBJ2-7, with 9 bases aligning to TRBD1. The CDR3 spans 16 residues. Unmatched junction bases numbered 7, after V lost 2 bases and J lost 2 bases. Germline V CDR1 and CDR2: MNHNS, SASEGT. The CDR3 region has the DNA TGTGCCAGCAGTGAAACCTCCCGGACAGGGGCCTACGAGCAGTACTTC. The encoded protein is CASSETSRTGAYEQYF.

The chain links TRBV7-2 to TRBJ1-1; 12 nucleotides line up with TRBD1. This CDR3 is 17 amino acids long. V gave up 6 bases and J gave up 3 bases; unmatched junction bases: 11. The germline CDR1 and CDR2 sequences are SGHTA and FQGNSA. CDR3: CASSSNRDRGLYTEAFF. CDR3 coding DNA: TGTGCCAGCAGTTCCAACCGGGACAGGGGGCTTTACACTGAAGCTTTCTTT.

V usage is TRBV19 and J usage is TRBJ1-5; maybe TRBD1 (6 bases). Germline V gene data show CDR1 as LNHDA and CDR2 as SQIVND (reference sequence). The CDR3 has 14 residues. V lost 0 bases and J lost 4, with 7 bases in between. The CDR3 protein is CASSIDTGNQPQHF. The CDR3 DNA reads as TGTGCCAGTAGTATAGACACAGGGAATCAGCCCCAGCATTTT.